This T cell receptor (beta chain) was obtained from a study of Ad26.COV2.S vaccination and SARS-CoV-2 variants. The wider study: Ad26.COV2.S given intramuscularly, once or twice 56 days apart. Findings of the study overall: It is possible that the TCR breadth and depth analyses underestimated the total T cell responses.

As to treatment: 15 to 20 received Ad26.COV2.S at low or high dose, single or two shots; roughly 5 received placebo; per-sample allocation not given. Following the first vaccine or placebo injection, samples were taken on day 63. Aged 18-55 years, donor was enrolled in Boston in the early 2020s. The CDR3 is 13 residues long. CDR1 and CDR2 from the germline V gene are MNHEY and SMNVEV (reference sequence). With 5 bases removed from V and 4 bases from J, the gap between germline ends came to 12 bases. This clone was seen a handful of times. Its antigen is currently unknown. TCRdb's table, derived via immunoSEQ multiplex PCR, lists solely in-frame clones and lacks some. The sample holds roughly 420,000 clones, roughly nine tenths seen once.

This TCR was recovered from a person between 18 and 65 years old who received the Ad26.COV2.S COVID-19 vaccine or a placebo. Sequenced material: peripheral blood, taken in a trial of Ad26.COV2.S vaccine versus placebo. This chain uses TRBV27 with TRBJ2-7, with no clear D. CDR3 bases: TGTGCCAGCAGTCCCCGTCAGGAGTACGAGCAGTACTTC. It specifies CASSPRQEYEQYF.